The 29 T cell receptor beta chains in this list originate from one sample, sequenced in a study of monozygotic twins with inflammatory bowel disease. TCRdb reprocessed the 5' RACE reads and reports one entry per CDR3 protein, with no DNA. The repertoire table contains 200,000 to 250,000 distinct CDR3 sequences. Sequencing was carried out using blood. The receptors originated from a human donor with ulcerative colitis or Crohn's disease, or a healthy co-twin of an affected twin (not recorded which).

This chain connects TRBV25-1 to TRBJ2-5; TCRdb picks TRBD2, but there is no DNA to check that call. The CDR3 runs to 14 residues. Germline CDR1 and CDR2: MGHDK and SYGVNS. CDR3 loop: CASSEYRGSETQYF.

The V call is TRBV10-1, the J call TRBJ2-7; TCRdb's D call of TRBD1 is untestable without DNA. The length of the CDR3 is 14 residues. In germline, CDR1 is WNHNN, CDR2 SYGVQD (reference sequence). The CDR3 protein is CASSPWMGGYEQYF.

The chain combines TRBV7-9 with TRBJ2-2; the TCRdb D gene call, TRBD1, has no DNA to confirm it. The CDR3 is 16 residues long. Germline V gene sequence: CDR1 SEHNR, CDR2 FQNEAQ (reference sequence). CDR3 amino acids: CASSPRGTGLTGELFF.

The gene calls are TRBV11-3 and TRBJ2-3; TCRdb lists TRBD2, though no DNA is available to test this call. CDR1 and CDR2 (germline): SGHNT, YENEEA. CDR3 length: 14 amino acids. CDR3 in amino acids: CASSFGTSGDTQYF.

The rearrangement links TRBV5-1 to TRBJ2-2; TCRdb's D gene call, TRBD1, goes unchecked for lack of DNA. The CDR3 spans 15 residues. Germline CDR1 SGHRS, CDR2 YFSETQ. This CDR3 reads CASSLIAGVDGELFF.

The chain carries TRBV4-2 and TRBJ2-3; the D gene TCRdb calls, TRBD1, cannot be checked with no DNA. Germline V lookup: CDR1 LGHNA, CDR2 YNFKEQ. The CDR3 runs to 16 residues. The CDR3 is CASSLPVGQGVNTQYF.

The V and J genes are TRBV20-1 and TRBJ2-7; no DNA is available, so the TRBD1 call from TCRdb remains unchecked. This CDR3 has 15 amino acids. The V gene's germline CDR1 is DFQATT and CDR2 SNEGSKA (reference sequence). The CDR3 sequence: CSAPTSGQGFYEQYF.

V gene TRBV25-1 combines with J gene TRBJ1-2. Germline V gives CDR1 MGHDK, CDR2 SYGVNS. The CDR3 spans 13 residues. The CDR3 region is CASSDANSYGYTF.

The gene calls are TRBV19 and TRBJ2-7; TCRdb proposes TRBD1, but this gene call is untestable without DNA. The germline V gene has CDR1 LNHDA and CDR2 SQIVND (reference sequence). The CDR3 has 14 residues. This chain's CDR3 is CASSIRQGFGEQYF. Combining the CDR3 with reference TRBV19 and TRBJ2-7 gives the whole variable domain DGGITQSPKYLFRKEGQNVTLSCEQNLNHDAMYWYRQDPGQGLRLIYYSQIVNDFQKGDIAEGYSVSREKKESFPLTVTSAQKNPTAFYLCASSIRQGFGEQYFGPGTRLTVT.

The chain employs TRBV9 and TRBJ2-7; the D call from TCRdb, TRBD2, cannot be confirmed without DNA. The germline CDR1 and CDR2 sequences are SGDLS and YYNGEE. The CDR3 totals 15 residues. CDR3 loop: CASSPSAEGPYEQYF. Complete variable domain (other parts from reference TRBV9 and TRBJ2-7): DSGVTQTPKHLITATGQRVTLRCSPRSGDLSVYWYQQSLDQGLQFLIQYYNGEERAKGNILERFSAQQFPDLHSELNLSSLELGDSALYFCASSPSAEGPYEQYFGPGTRLTVT.

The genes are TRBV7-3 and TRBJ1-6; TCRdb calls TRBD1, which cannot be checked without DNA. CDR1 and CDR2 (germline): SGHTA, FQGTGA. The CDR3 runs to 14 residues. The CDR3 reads CASRPQGVNSPLHF.

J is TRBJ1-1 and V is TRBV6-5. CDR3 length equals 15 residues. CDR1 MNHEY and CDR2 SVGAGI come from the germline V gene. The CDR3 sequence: CASSYSIKRSGEAFF.

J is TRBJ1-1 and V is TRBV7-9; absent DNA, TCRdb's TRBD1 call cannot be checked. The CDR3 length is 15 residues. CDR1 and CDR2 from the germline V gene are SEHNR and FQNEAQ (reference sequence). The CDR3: CASSPGGEMNTEAFF.

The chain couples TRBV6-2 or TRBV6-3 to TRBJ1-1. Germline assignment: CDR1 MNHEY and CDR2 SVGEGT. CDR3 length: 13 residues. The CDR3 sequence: CASSTRGDTEAFF.

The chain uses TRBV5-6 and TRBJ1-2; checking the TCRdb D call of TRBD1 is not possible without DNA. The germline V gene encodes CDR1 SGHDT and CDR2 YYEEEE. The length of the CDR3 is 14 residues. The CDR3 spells CASSPGTFNYGYTF.

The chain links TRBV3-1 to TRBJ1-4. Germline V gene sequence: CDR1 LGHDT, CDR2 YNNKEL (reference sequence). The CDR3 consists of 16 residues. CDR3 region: CASSPTDRTTNEKLFF.

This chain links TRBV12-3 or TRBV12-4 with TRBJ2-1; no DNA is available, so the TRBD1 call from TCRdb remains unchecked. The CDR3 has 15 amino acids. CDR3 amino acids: CASSPGRGYDNEQFF.

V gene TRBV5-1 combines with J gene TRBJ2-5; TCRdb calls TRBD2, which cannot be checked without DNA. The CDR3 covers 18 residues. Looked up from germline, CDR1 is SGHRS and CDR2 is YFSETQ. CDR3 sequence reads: CASSLAGTSGLGRFDQYF.

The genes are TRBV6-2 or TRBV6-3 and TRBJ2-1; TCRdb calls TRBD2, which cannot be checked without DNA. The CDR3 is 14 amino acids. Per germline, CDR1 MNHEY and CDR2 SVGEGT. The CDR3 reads CASTQTSEYNEQFF.

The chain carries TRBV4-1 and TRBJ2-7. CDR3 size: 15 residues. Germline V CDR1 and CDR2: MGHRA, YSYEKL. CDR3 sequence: CASSQDDNAEYEQYF.

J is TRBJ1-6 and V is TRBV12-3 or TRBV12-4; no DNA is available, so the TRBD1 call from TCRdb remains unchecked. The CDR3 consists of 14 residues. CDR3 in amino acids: CASSIGGQGLPLHF.

The chain's CDR3 is CASRAGQYYNSPLHF. The chain is built from TRBV27 and TRBJ1-6; TCRdb's assignment of TRBD1 cannot be checked, as there is no DNA. Germline lookup yields CDR1 MNHEY and CDR2 SMNVEV (reference sequence). The CDR3 length is 15 residues.

This CDR3 reads CSALHGYEQFF. The chain is built from TRBV29-1 and TRBJ2-1; TCRdb's D gene call, TRBD2, goes unchecked for lack of DNA. There are 11 residues in the CDR3. Looked up from germline, CDR1 is SQVTM and CDR2 is ANQGSEA.

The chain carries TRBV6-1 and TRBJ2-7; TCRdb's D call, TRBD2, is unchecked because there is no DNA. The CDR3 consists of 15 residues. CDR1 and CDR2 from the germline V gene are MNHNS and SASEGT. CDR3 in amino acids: CASSEILPRGYEQYF.

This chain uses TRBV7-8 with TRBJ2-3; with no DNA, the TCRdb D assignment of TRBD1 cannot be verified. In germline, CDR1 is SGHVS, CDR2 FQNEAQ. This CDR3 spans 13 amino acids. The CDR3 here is CASTLTGADTQYF. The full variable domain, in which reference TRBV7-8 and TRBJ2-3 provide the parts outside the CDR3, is GAGVSQSPRYKVAKRGQDVALRCDPISGHVSLFWYQQALGQGPEFLTYFQNEAQLDKSGLPSDRFFAERPEGSVSTLKIQRTQQEDSAVYLCASTLTGADTQYFGPGTRLTVL.

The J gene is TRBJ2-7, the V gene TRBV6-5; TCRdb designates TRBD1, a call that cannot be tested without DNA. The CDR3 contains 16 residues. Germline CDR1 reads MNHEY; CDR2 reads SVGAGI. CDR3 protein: CASSSSGTGGPYEQYF.

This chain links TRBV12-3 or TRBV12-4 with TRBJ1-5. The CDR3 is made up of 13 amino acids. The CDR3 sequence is CASSSNSYQPQHF.

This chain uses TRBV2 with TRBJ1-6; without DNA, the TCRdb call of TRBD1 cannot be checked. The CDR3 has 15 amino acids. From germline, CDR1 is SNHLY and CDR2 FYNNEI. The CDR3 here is CASNHSPGANSPLHF.

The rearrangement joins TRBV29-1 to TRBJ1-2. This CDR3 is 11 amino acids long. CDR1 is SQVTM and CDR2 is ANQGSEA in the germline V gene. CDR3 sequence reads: CSVRDSHGYTF.